These T cell receptor beta chains were read from a single sample in a study of blood T cell repertoires in COVID-19. Clones were read by immunoSEQ multiplex PCR, and TCRdb kept only the in-frame ones, dropping some. The data hold 300,000 to 500,000 clones, with 88% observed a single time. The specimen was PBMCs or T cells enriched from blood (not recorded which). Receptor source: a woman aged 25 to 39 with acute COVID-19. Both conserved end residues are part of each CDR3. The D gene is left open where the match is weak. Expanded clones get a size class; other rows say once, few or many, or leave the size out.

D gene,CDR3 length,clone size,J gene,V gene,CDR3 protein,CDR3 DNA
NA,13,NA,TRBJ2-7,TRBV2,CASSQVRGYEQYF,TGTGCCAGCTCTCAGGTCAGGGGTTACGAGCAGTACTTC
NA,13,NA,TRBJ1-2,TRBV12-3/TRBV12-4,CASLLRGGYGYTF,TGTGCCAGCCTGCTTAGGGGGGGCTATGGCTACACCTTC
TRBD1,15,NA,TRBJ1-6,TRBV4-1,CASSPRPGGDSPLHF,TGCGCCAGCAGCCCGCGTCCAGGGGGTGATTCACCCCTCCACTTT
NA,12,NA,TRBJ2-1,TRBV11-3,CASGRGYNEQFF,TGTGCCAGCGGTCGGGGCTACAATGAGCAGTTCTTC
NA,14,NA,TRBJ1-5,TRBV24-1,CATSDPTTVQPQHF,TGTGCCACCAGTGATCCAACGACAGTACAGCCCCAGCATTTT
NA,14,NA,TRBJ1-3,TRBV9,CASSPRDREDTIYF,TGTGCCAGCAGCCCAAGAGACCGGGAGGACACCATATATTTT
TRBD1,15,NA,TRBJ2-6,TRBV19,CASRTGGAGANVLTF,TGTGCCAGCCGGACAGGGGGCGCTGGGGCCAACGTCCTGACTTTC
NA,15,NA,TRBJ2-7,TRBV7-2,CASSLAGERVYEQYF,TGTGCCAGCAGCTTAGCGGGAGAGAGGGTGTACGAGCAGTACTTC
TRBD1,15,NA,TRBJ1-2,TRBV7-2,CASSTRTGGDYGYTF,TGTGCCAGCAGCACCCGGACAGGTGGGGACTATGGCTACACCTTC
NA,13,NA,TRBJ1-3,TRBV19,CASLEISGNTIYF,TGTGCCAGTCTCGAGATCTCTGGAAACACCATATATTTT
TRBD1,14,NA,TRBJ2-7,TRBV27,CASSSTGSSYEQYF,TGTGCCAGCAGTTCGACAGGGTCCTCCTACGAGCAGTACTTC
TRBD1,17,NA,TRBJ1-2,TRBV3-1/TRBV3-2,CASSQDGAGQGAYGYTF,TGTGCCAGCAGCCAAGATGGGGCTGGGCAGGGGGCCTATGGCTACACCTTC
TRBD1,18,NA,TRBJ1-2,TRBV12-5,CASGWGGQGLKSNYGYTF,TGTGCTAGTGGTTGGGGGGGACAGGGTCTAAAGTCTAACTATGGCTACACCTTC
TRBD1,13,NA,TRBJ2-7,TRBV5-5,CASSSRDSYEQYF,TGTGCCAGCAGCTCCCGGGACAGTTACGAGCAGTACTTC
NA,14,once,TRBJ1-1,TRBV6-5,CASSYHAGNTEAFF,TGTGCCAGCAGTTACCATGCGGGAAACACTGAAGCTTTCTTT
TRBD1,13,once,TRBJ2-2,TRBV30,CAWLGQGSGELFF,TGTGCCTGGTTGGGACAGGGCAGCGGGGAGCTGTTTTTT
TRBD2,15,NA,TRBJ2-3,TRBV6-5,CASSPLAGFADTQYF,TGTGCCAGCAGCCCACTAGCGGGGTTTGCAGATACGCAGTATTTT
NA,15,NA,TRBJ2-3,TRBV24-1,CATSGTPGHRDTQYF,TGTGCCACCAGTGGTACGCCGGGACATAGAGATACGCAGTATTTT
TRBD1,15,NA,TRBJ1-1,TRBV3-1/TRBV3-2,CASSQGQGAVTEAFF,TGTGCCAGCAGCCAGGGACAGGGGGCAGTGACTGAAGCTTTCTTT
NA,13,many,TRBJ1-2,TRBV28,CASGDSILYGYTF,TGTGCCAGCGGTGACAGTATCCTCTATGGCTACACCTTC
NA,14,NA,TRBJ1-2,TRBV7-6,CASSLVDTNYGYTF,TGTGCCAGCAGCTTAGTAGACACTAACTATGGCTACACCTTC
TRBD2,19,NA,TRBJ2-5,TRBV4-3,CASVWTSGGAIDQGETQYF,TGCGCCAGCGTCTGGACTAGCGGGGGGGCTATAGACCAAGGCGAGACCCAGTACTTC
NA,14,NA,TRBJ1-2,TRBV7-2,CASSPRPGSYGYTF,TGTGCCAGCAGCCCCCGCCCGGGGAGCTATGGCTACACCTTC
TRBD2,15,NA,TRBJ2-6,TRBV19,CASNKGRAGANVLTF,TGTGCCAGTAACAAGGGGAGGGCTGGGGCCAACGTCCTGACTTTC
NA,11,NA,TRBJ1-1,TRBV12-3/TRBV12-4,CASSSDREAFF,TGTGCCAGCAGTTCAGACAGGGAAGCTTTCTTT
NA,14,NA,TRBJ1-1,TRBV30,CAWSVRGSITEAFF,TGTGCCTGGAGTGTACGAGGGAGCATCACTGAAGCTTTCTTT
NA,15,once,TRBJ1-2,TRBV2,CASSSNGRLNYGYTF,TGTGCCAGCAGTTCTAACGGCAGGTTAAACTATGGCTACACCTTC
NA,16,NA,TRBJ1-6,TRBV18,CASSPSGSSYNSPLHF,TGTGCCAGCTCACCGTCGGGGAGCTCCTATAATTCACCCCTCCACTTT
TRBD2,17,NA,TRBJ2-3,TRBV7-2,CASSLSSSGAWRDTQYF,TGTGCCAGCAGCTTATCTTCTAGCGGGGCCTGGAGGGATACGCAGTATTTT
TRBD2,15,NA,TRBJ2-1,TRBV11-1,CASSFSTGGPNEQFF,TGTGCCAGCAGCTTTTCGACGGGGGGGCCCAATGAGCAGTTCTTC
TRBD2,16,NA,TRBJ2-3,TRBV7-9,CASSRTSGGAADTQYF,TGTGCCAGCAGCAGGACTAGCGGGGGGGCGGCAGATACGCAGTATTTT
TRBD1,14,NA,TRBJ1-1,TRBV29-1,CSVEGQGRVTEAFF,TGCAGCGTTGAGGGACAGGGAAGGGTAACTGAAGCTTTCTTT
NA,14,NA,TRBJ2-2,TRBV5-6,CASSRRGITGELFF,TGTGCCAGCAGCAGGCGAGGGATCACCGGGGAGCTGTTTTTT
NA,15,NA,TRBJ1-1,TRBV5-1,CASSLGQSMNTEAFF,TGCGCCAGCAGCTTGGGACAGAGCATGAACACTGAAGCTTTCTTT
TRBD2,20,NA,TRBJ2-2,TRBV3-1/TRBV3-2,CASSQGLGLAGSADTGELFF,TGTGCCAGCAGCCAAGGGTTGGGACTAGCGGGGAGCGCGGACACCGGGGAGCTGTTTTTT
TRBD1,13,few,TRBJ1-5,TRBV7-2,CASAKTGNQPQHF,TGTGCCAGCGCTAAGACAGGGAATCAGCCCCAGCATTTT
NA,15,NA,TRBJ2-5,TRBV5-1,CASSSPGGTQETQYF,TGCGCCAGCAGCTCCCCTGGTGGGACTCAAGAGACCCAGTACTTC
NA,16,NA,TRBJ1-1,TRBV6-2/TRBV6-3,CASSYSMEAGGAEAFF,TGTGCCAGCAGTTACAGTATGGAGGCAGGAGGGGCTGAAGCTTTCTTT
NA,13,NA,TRBJ1-1,TRBV12-3/TRBV12-4,CASGPVVNTEAFF,TGTGCCAGCGGTCCGGTTGTCAACACTGAAGCTTTCTTT
TRBD2,15,NA,TRBJ2-3,TRBV2,CASSGRRGVTDTQYF,TGTGCCAGCAGTGGGCGGCGGGGGGTAACAGATACGCAGTATTTT
NA,13,NA,TRBJ2-4,TRBV29-1,CSAHFRVKNIQYF,TGCAGCGCCCACTTCCGGGTTAAAAACATTCAGTACTTC
NA,14,NA,TRBJ1-2,TRBV6-5,CASTLNGGYYGYTF,TGTGCCAGCACCCTGAACGGAGGATACTATGGCTACACCTTC
TRBD1,14,NA,TRBJ2-3,TRBV10-3,CAIRGDSGTDTQYF,TGTGCCATCAGGGGGGACAGTGGCACAGATACGCAGTATTTT
NA,15,NA,TRBJ1-1,TRBV5-1,CASSLTRPVETEAFF,TGCGCCAGCAGCTTGACCAGGCCGGTGGAAACTGAAGCTTTCTTT
NA,19,NA,TRBJ2-7,TRBV20-1,CSASPRRGQTITRSYEQYF,TGCAGTGCTAGTCCAAGGCGCGGACAGACAATTACGAGGTCCTACGAGCAGTACTTC
NA,15,NA,TRBJ1-2,TRBV19,CASSISHRTNYGYTF,TGTGCCAGTAGTATCTCGCACAGGACTAACTATGGCTACACCTTC
NA,13,NA,TRBJ2-5,TRBV25-1,CASSEPQKETQYF,TGTGCCAGCAGTGAACCCCAAAAAGAGACCCAGTACTTC
NA,14,NA,TRBJ1-4,TRBV19,CASSTGHSREKLFF,TGTGCCAGTAGTACAGGACACTCGAGAGAAAAACTGTTTTTT
NA,17,NA,TRBJ2-7,TRBV2,CASSEAPASRNKYEQYF,TGTGCCAGCAGTGAAGCGCCGGCTAGCCGAAATAAATACGAGCAGTACTTC
TRBD1,16,NA,TRBJ2-7,TRBV30,CAWSVVRQGASYEQYF,TGTGCCTGGAGTGTCGTGAGACAGGGGGCCTCCTACGAGCAGTACTTC
NA,18,NA,TRBJ1-1,TRBV5-6,CASSLTNNPQGKNTEAFF,TGTGCCAGCAGCTTAACCAATAACCCACAGGGAAAGAACACTGAAGCTTTCTTT
TRBD2,15,NA,TRBJ2-7,TRBV23-1,CASSQGSGNLYEQYF,TGCGCCAGCAGTCAAGGTAGCGGGAACCTCTACGAGCAGTACTTC
TRBD1,14,few,TRBJ1-2,TRBV7-9,CASSPTDRGYGYTF,TGTGCCAGCAGCCCCACGGACAGGGGCTATGGCTACACCTTC